The rows below give T cell receptor beta chains drawn from one sample of a study of T-cell memory formation after mild COVID-19. TCRdb redid the calling of the 5' RACE reads with MiXCR, one entry per CDR3 protein. The sample lists approximately 340,000 distinct CDR3 sequences; approximately 15% were seen once. The specimen was PBMCs or a T cell subset sorted from them (not recorded which). The receptors stem from a man aged 18 to 30 who had mild COVID-19 (a few samples of this study predate the infection). Cell type and time point are not known. Both conserved end residues are part of each CDR3. The D gene is left open where the match is weak. Where a row states a size, it is once, few, many or the class of an expanded clone; other rows omit it.

>-|TRBJ2-2|-|TRBV24-1
TGTGCCACCGGGCCGGGACTGAGCACCGGGGAGCTGTTTTTT
CATGPGLSTGELFF
>-|TRBJ1-1|TRBD1|TRBV4-1
TGCGCCAGCAGCCAGGCTGGGACAGGGAGATCTGAAGCTTTCTTT
CASSQAGTGRSEAFF
>-|TRBJ1-1|-|TRBV12-3/TRBV12-4
TGTGCCAGCAGTTTCTCCCGGGGCACTGAAGCTTTCTTT
CASSFSRGTEAFF
>few|TRBJ2-3|TRBD2|TRBV12-3/TRBV12-4
TGTGCCAGCAAACCGCCGGGACTAGCGCGTACAGATACGCAGTATTTT
CASKPPGLARTDTQYF
>few|TRBJ2-7|-|TRBV7-9
TGTGCCAGCAGCTTAGGGACGGTCACCTACGAGCAGTACTTC
CASSLGTVTYEQYF
>-|TRBJ2-2|-|TRBV7-2
TGTGCCAGCAGCGCGGACCTCAGGGGTACCGGGGAGCTGTTTTTT
CASSADLRGTGELFF
>-|TRBJ2-3|-|TRBV20-1
TGCAGTGCTAGGGCAGTAGAGGGGGCAGATACGCAGTATTTT
CSARAVEGADTQYF
>-|TRBJ1-4|-|TRBV7-9
TGTGCCAGCAGCTTAAATGGTTGGGATGAAAAACTGTTTTTT
CASSLNGWDEKLFF
>-|TRBJ2-1|TRBD2|TRBV7-3
TGTGCCAGCAGCTCTAGCGGGGGTTATGAGCAGTTCTTC
CASSSSGGYEQFF
>-|TRBJ2-3|TRBD2|TRBV6-4
TGTGCCAGCATGATCCGGGGGGGAGATACGCAGTATTTT
CASMIRGGDTQYF
>-|TRBJ2-2|-|TRBV20-1
TGCAGTGCTAGGGACCCGGCGGGCGGGGAGCTGTTTTTT
CSARDPAGGELFF
>few|TRBJ1-2|-|TRBV27
TGTGCCAGCAGGGCCGCAGGGTATGGCTACACCTTC
CASRAAGYGYTF
>few|TRBJ2-3|TRBD2|TRBV29-1
TGCAGCGTTGGCCTAGCGGCAATTGATACGCAGTATTTT
CSVGLAAIDTQYF
>many|TRBJ2-7|-|TRBV25-1
TGTGCCAGCAGTCCGGGAGCCTACGAGCAGTACTTC
CASSPGAYEQYF
>-|TRBJ2-5|-|TRBV7-9
TGTGCCAGCAGCCCAACGGATCAAGAGACCCAGTACTTC
CASSPTDQETQYF
>-|TRBJ2-7|-|TRBV7-9
TGTGCCAGCAGCCAGCAGGGGCACGAGCAGTACTTC
CASSQQGHEQYF
>-|TRBJ2-6|-|TRBV6-5
TGTGCCAGCAGTTACGTCCGGGATGGGGCCAACGTCCTGACTTTC
CASSYVRDGANVLTF
>many|TRBJ2-3|TRBD2|TRBV7-2
TGTGCCAGCAGCTCCATAGCGGGGCGCACAGATACGCAGTATTTT
CASSSIAGRTDTQYF
>-|TRBJ2-6|-|TRBV6-2/TRBV6-3
TGTGCCAGCAGGACGGGTCGAGGGGTCGGGGCCAACGTCCTGACTTTC
CASRTGRGVGANVLTF
>-|TRBJ2-1|TRBD2|TRBV2
TGTGCCAGCAGGGTGGATAGCGGGGCTGACAATGAGCAGTTCTTC
CASRVDSGADNEQFF
>-|TRBJ1-1|-|TRBV5-6
TGTGCCAGCAGCTTTGTATGGGAGGACAAGAACACTGAAGCTTTCTTT
CASSFVWEDKNTEAFF
>-|TRBJ1-1|TRBD1|TRBV12-3/TRBV12-4
TGTGCCAGCAACAGGGGACAGGGGGCCACTGAAGCTTTCTTT
CASNRGQGATEAFF
>-|TRBJ2-4|-|TRBV12-3/TRBV12-4
TGTGCCAGCAGTTTAAACAGGAGGAACATTCAGTACTTC
CASSLNRRNIQYF
>-|TRBJ1-6|-|TRBV9
TGTGCCAGCAGCGTAGAGGACATCCCCTCACCCCTCCACTTT
CASSVEDIPSPLHF
>-|TRBJ2-1|TRBD1|TRBV4-1
TGCGCCAGCAGCCAAGCGACAGGGTCCTACAATGAGCAGTTCTTC
CASSQATGSYNEQFF
>-|TRBJ2-3|-|TRBV12-3/TRBV12-4
TGTGCCAGCAGCGTTGGAGGAGGGGGGCCGAGCACAGATACGCAGTATTTT
CASSVGGGGPSTDTQYF
>-|TRBJ2-2|TRBD1|TRBV14
TGTGCCAGCAGCAAACCGGGACAGGGGCTCGCCGGGGAGCTGTTTTTT
CASSKPGQGLAGELFF
>-|TRBJ2-3|TRBD1|TRBV4-3
TGCGCCAGCAGCCACACAGGACAGGGGGCAGGGATAGATACGCAGTATTTT
CASSHTGQGAGIDTQYF
>-|TRBJ2-3|-|TRBV7-2
TGTGCCAGCAGCTCATTCCAGACTAGCACAGATACGCAGTATTTT
CASSSFQTSTDTQYF
>-|TRBJ1-2|-|TRBV5-1
TGCGCCAGCAGCTCCCTTACGGGGTCGAGCTATGGCTACACCTTC
CASSSLTGSSYGYTF
>-|TRBJ1-1|TRBD1|TRBV7-2
TGTGCCAGCAGCTCCCAGGGGGCGCGCACTGAAGCTTTCTTT
CASSSQGARTEAFF
>-|TRBJ2-1|TRBD1|TRBV10-3
TGTGCCGCCTCCGGGACAGGGGGGAAGCAGTTCTTC
CAASGTGGKQFF
>-|TRBJ2-7|TRBD2|TRBV2
TGTGCCAGCAGTGCCCGGGGAGGGCTCCTCGAGCAGTACTTC
CASSARGGLLEQYF
>few|TRBJ2-5|-|TRBV4-1
TGCGCCAGCAGCCAGCAAAGGGGGACGGAGACCCAGTACTTC
CASSQQRGTETQYF
>few|TRBJ2-2|TRBD2|TRBV29-1
TGCAGCGCCTATAGCGGGGCGAGCTCCGGGGAGCTGTTTTTT
CSAYSGASSGELFF
>-|TRBJ2-1|TRBD1|TRBV2
TGTGCCAGCGCAGGACAGGGGGCCTCCTACAATGAGCAGTTCTTC
CASAGQGASYNEQFF
>-|TRBJ2-5|-|TRBV7-3
TGTGCCAGCAGTTTGACTAGATCGCCAGGGGAGACCCAGTACTTC
CASSLTRSPGETQYF
>few|TRBJ1-3|-|TRBV12-3/TRBV12-4
TGTGCCAGCAGTTTAACCCTCGGCGGGGTCCCCTCTGGAAACACCATATATTTT
CASSLTLGGVPSGNTIYF
>-|TRBJ1-6|-|TRBV6-5
TGTGCCAGCAGTTACTCGAGGGTTAAATGGGCCCTCCACTTT
CASSYSRVKWALHF
>-|TRBJ2-2|-|TRBV5-1
TGCGCCAGCAGCTTGGTTACAACAGCGAACACCGGGGAGCTGTTTTTT
CASSLVTTANTGELFF
>many|TRBJ1-3|-|TRBV28
TGTGCCAGCAGTTTAGGGGGCGCCTCGGGAAACACCATATATTTT
CASSLGGASGNTIYF
>few|TRBJ2-3|TRBD2|TRBV6-5
TGTGCCAGCACCCGACTAGCGGGGAGCACAGATACGCAGTATTTT
CASTRLAGSTDTQYF
>few|TRBJ2-2|TRBD2|TRBV20-1
TGCAGTGCTAGAGATGAACTAGCGGACGTTTATACCGGGGAGCTGTTTTTT
CSARDELADVYTGELFF
>few|TRBJ2-1|TRBD2|TRBV12-3/TRBV12-4
TGTGCCAGCAGTTTAACGCGGGGGGACGTCTCGAACAATGAGCAGTTCTTC
CASSLTRGDVSNNEQFF
>-|TRBJ2-3|-|TRBV7-9
TGTGCCAGCAGCGTTCTTCAGGGCAGCGGTAGAGATACGCAGTATTTT
CASSVLQGSGRDTQYF
>few|TRBJ2-7|-|TRBV27
TGTGCCAGCAGTCAGATGCAGGGAAGTCCCGAGCAGTACTTC
CASSQMQGSPEQYF
>-|TRBJ2-6|-|TRBV6-2/TRBV6-3
TGTGCCAGCGCTCTCTCCTCTGGGGCCAACGTCCTGACTTTC
CASALSSGANVLTF
>many|TRBJ2-5|-|TRBV5-5
TGTGCCAGCAGCTTAGGCAGGCAAGAGACCCAGTACTTC
CASSLGRQETQYF
>-|TRBJ2-2|-|TRBV6-1
TGTGCCAGCAGTGCCGGGACTGCCTCCGGGGAGCTGTTTTTT
CASSAGTASGELFF
>-|TRBJ2-1|TRBD2|TRBV19
TGTGCCAGTAGTATAGAGCGGGGGGGCCCCTACAATGAGCAGTTCTTC
CASSIERGGPYNEQFF
>few|TRBJ2-5|-|TRBV5-1
TGCGCCAGCAGCTTGGGAGAGAGGAGTGAGACCCAGTACTTC
CASSLGERSETQYF
>-|TRBJ1-5|-|TRBV5-6
TGTGCCAGCAGCTTTCCCAGGGGAGGTCAGCCCCAGCATTTT
CASSFPRGGQPQHF
>-|TRBJ2-5|-|TRBV11-2
TGTGCCAGCAGCCCCGACTACCAAGAGACCCAGTACTTC
CASSPDYQETQYF
>-|TRBJ2-7|TRBD2|TRBV9
TGTGCCAGCAGCTCCCGGGAGGTCCCCTACGAGCAGTACTTC
CASSSREVPYEQYF
>-|TRBJ1-3|-|TRBV7-9
TGTGCCAGCAGCCTCCTTTATGGAAACACCATATATTTT
CASSLLYGNTIYF
>few|TRBJ1-5|-|TRBV7-2
TGTGCCAGCAGCTTAGTTGGTCAGCCCCAGCATTTT
CASSLVGQPQHF
>-|TRBJ2-2|-|TRBV10-3
TGTGCCATCAGCCCAGGCGGGGAGCTGTTTTTT
CAISPGGELFF